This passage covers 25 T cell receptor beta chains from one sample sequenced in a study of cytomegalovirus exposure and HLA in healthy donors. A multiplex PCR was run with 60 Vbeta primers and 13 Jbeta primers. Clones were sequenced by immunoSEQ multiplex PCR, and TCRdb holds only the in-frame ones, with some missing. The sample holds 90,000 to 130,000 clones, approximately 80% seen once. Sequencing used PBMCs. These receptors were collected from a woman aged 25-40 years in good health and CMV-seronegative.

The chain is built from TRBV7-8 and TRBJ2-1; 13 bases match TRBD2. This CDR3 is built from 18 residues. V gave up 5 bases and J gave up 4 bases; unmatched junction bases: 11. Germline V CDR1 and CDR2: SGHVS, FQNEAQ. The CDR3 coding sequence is TGTGCCAGCAGCCCTGGACTAGCGGGAGAGATCGGATACAATGAGCAGTTCTTC. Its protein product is CASSPGLAGEIGYNEQFF. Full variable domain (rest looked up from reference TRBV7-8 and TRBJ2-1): GAGVSQSPRYKVAKRGQDVALRCDPISGHVSLFWYQQALGQGPEFLTYFQNEAQLDKSGLPSDRFFAERPEGSVSTLKIQRTQQEDSAVYLCASSPGLAGEIGYNEQFFGPGTRLTVL.

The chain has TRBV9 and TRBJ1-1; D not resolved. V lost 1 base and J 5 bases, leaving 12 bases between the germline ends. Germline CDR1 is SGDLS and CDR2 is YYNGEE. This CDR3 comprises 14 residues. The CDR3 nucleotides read TGTGCCAGCAGCGTAATAGTGTCGATAACTGAAGCTTTCTTT. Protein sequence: CASSVIVSITEAFF.

The CDR3 reads CASSKRQGLSNEKLFF. The CDR3 bases are TGTGCCAGCAGCAAAAGACAGGGGCTATCTAATGAAAAACTGTTTTTT. The chain recombines TRBV7-9 with TRBJ1-4; 8 bases fit TRBD1. Looked up from germline, CDR1 is SEHNR and CDR2 is FQNEAQ (reference sequence). The V gene end was trimmed by 5 bases and the J gene end by 3 bases; junction bases not matched to a gene: 8. CDR3 length: 16 amino acids.

The CDR3 loop is CAWKVGASGDLADTQYF. CDR3 nucleotides: TGTGCCTGGAAGGTCGGGGCTAGCGGGGATCTTGCAGATACGCAGTATTTT. The V and J genes are TRBV30 and TRBJ2-3; 9 nucleotides align to TRBD2. The germline V gene encodes CDR1 GTSNPN and CDR2 SVGIG (reference sequence). This CDR3 has 17 amino acids. V was pared by 4 bases and J by 4 bases, with 15 bases of the junction left unmatched.

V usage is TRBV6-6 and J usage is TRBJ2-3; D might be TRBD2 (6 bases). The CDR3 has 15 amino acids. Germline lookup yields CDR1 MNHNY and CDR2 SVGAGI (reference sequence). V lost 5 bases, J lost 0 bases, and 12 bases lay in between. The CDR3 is CASSLSGFSTDTQYF. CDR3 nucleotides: TGTGCCAGCAGTCTTAGCGGATTCAGCACAGATACGCAGTATTTT.

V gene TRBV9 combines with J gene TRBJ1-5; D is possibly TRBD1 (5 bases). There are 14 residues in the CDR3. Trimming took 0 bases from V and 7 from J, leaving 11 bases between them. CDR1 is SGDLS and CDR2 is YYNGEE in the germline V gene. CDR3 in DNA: TGTGCCAGCAGCGTAGGGGGGGGTTCGCAGCCCCAGCATTTT. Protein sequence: CASSVGGGSQPQHF.

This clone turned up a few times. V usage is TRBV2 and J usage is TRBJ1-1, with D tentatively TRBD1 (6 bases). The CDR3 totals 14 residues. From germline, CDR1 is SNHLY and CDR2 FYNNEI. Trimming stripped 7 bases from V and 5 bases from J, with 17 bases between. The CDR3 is CASNIGGTITEAFF. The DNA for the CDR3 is TGTGCCAGCAATATCGGGGGGACAATTACTGAAGCTTTCTTT.

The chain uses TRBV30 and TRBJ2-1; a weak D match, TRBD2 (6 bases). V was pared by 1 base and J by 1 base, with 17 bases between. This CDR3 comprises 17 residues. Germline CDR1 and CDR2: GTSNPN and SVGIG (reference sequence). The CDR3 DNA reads TGTGCCTGGAGTGCCCCCATAGCGGTAGCGTCCTACAATGAGCAGTTCTTC. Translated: CAWSAPIAVASYNEQFF. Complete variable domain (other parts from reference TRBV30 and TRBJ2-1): SQTIHQWPATLVQPVGSPLSLECTVEGTSNPNLYWYRQAAGRGLQLLFYSVGIGQISSEVPQNLSASRPQDRQFILSSKKLLLSDSGFYLCAWSAPIAVASYNEQFFGPGTRLTVL.

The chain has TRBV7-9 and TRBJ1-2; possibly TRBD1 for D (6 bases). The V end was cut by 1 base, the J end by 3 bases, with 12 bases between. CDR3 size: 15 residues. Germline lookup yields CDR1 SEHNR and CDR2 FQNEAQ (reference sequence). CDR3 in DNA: TGTGCCAGCAGCTTAGGAGACAGGAGAGACTATGGCTACACCTTC. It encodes CASSLGDRRDYGYTF.

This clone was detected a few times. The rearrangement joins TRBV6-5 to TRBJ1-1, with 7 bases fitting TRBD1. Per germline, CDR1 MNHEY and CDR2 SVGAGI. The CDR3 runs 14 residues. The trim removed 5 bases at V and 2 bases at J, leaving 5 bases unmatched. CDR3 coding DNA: TGTGCCAGCAGTCGGACAGGTTTTAACACTGAAGCTTTCTTT. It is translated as CASSRTGFNTEAFF.

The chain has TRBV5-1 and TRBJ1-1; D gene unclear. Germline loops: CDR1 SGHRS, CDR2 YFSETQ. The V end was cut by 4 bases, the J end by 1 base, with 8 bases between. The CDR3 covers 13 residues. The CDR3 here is CASSPLGNTEAFF. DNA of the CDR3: TGCGCCAGCAGCCCTCTAGGGAACACTGAAGCTTTCTTT.

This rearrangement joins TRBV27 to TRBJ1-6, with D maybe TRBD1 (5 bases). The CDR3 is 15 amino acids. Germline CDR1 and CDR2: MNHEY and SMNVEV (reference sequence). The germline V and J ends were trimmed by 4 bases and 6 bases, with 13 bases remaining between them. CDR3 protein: CASSSGGRGNSPLHF. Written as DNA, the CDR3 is TGTGCCAGCAGTTCCGGGGGGAGGGGTAATTCACCCCTCCACTTT.

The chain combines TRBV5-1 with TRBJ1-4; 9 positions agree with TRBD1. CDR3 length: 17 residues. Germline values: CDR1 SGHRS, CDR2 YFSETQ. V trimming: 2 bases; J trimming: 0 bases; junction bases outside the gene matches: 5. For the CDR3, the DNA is TGCGCCAGCAGCTTCGGGACAGGGAGGGCAACTAATGAAAAACTGTTTTTT. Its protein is CASSFGTGRATNEKLFF.

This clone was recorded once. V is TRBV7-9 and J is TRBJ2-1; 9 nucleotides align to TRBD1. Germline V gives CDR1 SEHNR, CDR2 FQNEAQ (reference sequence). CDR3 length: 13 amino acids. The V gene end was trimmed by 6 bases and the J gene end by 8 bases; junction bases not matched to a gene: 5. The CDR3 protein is CASRRTGDDEQFF. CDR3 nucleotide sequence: TGTGCCAGCAGACGGACAGGGGACGATGAGCAGTTCTTC. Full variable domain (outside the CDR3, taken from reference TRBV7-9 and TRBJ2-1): DTGVSQNPRHKITKRGQNVTFRCDPISEHNRLYWYRQTLGQGPEFLTYFQNEAQLEKSRLLSDRFSAERPKGSFSTLEIQRTEQGDSAMYLCASRRTGDDEQFFGPGTRLTVL.

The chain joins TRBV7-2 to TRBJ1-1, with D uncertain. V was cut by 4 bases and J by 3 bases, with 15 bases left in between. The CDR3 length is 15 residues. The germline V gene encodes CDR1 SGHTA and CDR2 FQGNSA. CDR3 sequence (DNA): TGTGCCAGCAGCTGGCCTTCGAGGTCACACACTGAAGCTTTCTTT. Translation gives CASSWPSRSHTEAFF. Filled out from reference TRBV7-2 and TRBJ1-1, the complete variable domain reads GAGVSQSPSNKVTEKGKDVELRCDPISGHTALYWYRQSLGQGLEFLIYFQGNSAPDKSGLPSDRFSAERTGGSVSTLTIQRTQQEDSAVYLCASSWPSRSHTEAFFGQGTRLTVV.

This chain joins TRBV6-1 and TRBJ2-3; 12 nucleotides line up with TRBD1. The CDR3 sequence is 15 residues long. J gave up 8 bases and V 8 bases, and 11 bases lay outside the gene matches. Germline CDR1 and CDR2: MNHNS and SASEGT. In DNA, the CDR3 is TGTGCCAGCTCTGAGGTGGGACAGGGGGCGGGTACGCAGTATTTT. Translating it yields CASSEVGQGAGTQYF.

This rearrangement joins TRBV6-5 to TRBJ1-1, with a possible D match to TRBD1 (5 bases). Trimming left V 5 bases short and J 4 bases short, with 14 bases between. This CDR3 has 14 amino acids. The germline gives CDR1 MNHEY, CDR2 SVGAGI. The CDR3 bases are TGTGCCAGCAGTCGGGGGAGGAGGGCCACTGAAGCTTTCTTT. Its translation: CASSRGRRATEAFF.

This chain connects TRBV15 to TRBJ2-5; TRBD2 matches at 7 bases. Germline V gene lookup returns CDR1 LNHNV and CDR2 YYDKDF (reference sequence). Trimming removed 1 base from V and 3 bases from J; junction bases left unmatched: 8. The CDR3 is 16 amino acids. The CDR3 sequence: CATSRAASGFKETQYF. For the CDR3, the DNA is TGTGCCACCAGCAGAGCGGCTAGCGGCTTCAAAGAGACCCAGTACTTC.

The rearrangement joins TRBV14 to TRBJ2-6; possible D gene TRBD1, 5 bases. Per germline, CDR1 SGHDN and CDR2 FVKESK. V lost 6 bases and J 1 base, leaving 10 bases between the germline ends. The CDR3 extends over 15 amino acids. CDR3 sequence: CASRLTGSGANVLTF. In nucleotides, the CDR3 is TGTGCCAGCAGACTTACAGGTTCTGGGGCCAACGTCCTGACTTTC. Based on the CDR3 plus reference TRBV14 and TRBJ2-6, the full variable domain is EAGVTQFPSHSVIEKGQTVTLRCDPISGHDNLYWYRRVMGKEIKFLLHFVKESKQDESGMPNNRFLAERTGGTYSTLKVQPAELEDSGVYFCASRLTGSGANVLTFGAGSRLTVL.

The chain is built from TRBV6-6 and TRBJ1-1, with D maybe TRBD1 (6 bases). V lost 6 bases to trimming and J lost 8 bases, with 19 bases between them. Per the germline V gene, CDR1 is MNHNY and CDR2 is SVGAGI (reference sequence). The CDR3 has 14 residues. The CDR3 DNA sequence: TGTGCCAGCAGCTACGACAGGCCGAGCCCCGAAGCTTTCTTT. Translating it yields CASSYDRPSPEAFF.

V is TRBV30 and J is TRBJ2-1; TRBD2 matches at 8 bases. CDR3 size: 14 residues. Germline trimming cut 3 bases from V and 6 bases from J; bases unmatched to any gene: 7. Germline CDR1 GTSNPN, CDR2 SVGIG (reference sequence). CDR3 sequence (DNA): TGTGCCTGGAGCTCGGGAGGGCCGCTCAATGAGCAGTTCTTC. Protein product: CAWSSGGPLNEQFF.

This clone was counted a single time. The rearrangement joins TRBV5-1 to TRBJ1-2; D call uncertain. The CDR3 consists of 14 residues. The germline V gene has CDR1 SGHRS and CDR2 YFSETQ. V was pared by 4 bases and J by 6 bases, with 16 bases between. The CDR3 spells CASSPVAGTNGYTF. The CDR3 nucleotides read TGCGCCAGCAGCCCCGTGGCGGGTACAAATGGCTACACCTTC.

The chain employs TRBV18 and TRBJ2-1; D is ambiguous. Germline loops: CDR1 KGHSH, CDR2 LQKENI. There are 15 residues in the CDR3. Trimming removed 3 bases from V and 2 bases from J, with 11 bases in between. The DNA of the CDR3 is TGTGCCAGCTCACCTTCTATAAACCCCTACAATGAGCAGTTCTTC. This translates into CASSPSINPYNEQFF.

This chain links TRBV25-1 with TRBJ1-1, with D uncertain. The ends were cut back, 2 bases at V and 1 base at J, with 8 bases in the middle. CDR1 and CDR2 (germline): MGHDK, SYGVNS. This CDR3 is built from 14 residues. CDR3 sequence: CASSETSENTEAFF. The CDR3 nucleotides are TGTGCCAGCAGTGAAACCAGCGAGAACACTGAAGCTTTCTTT.

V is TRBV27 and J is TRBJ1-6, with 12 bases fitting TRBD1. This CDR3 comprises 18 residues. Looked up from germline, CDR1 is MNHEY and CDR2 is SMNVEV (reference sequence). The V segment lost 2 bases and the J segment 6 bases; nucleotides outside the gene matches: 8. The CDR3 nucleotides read TGTGCCAGCAGTTTAGAGGGACAGGGGGCCTTTCCTAATTCACCCCTCCACTTT. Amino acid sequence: CASSLEGQGAFPNSPLHF.